This TCR beta chain was sequenced during a study of T cell repertoires in aging, cancer and after chemotherapy. This clonotype is termed medium-sized. Rearranged V-D-J TRB sequences were amplified with a mixed TRB-A/B primer pool. From the multiplex PCR reads, TCRdb called clonotypes with MiXCR, one entry per CDR3 protein. The sample yields a few thousand distinct CDR3 sequences, approximately 24% seen once. Amplification of TCR beta used genomic DNA extracted from peripheral blood. V lost 4 bases, J lost 8 bases, and 3 bases stayed unmatched. CDR3 length equals 12 residues. CDR1 is SGHDN, CDR2 FVKESK, per germline.

This sequence originates from a human donor with a solid tumor. The V gene is TRBV14, the J gene TRBJ2-3; TRBD1 agrees at 7 bases. Sequenced sample: blood. The CDR3 sequence: CASSPTGRTQYF. CDR3 in DNA: TGTGCCAGCAGCCCGACAGGGCGTACGCAGTATTTT.